The 25 T cell receptor beta chains in this list originate from one sample, sequenced in a study of T cell repertoires in cytomegalovirus infection. TCRdb re-analysed the reads in MiXCR, keeping a single row per CDR3 protein. The data contain 80,000 to 90,000 distinct CDR3 sequences, approximately 43% of them singletons. No antigen has been identified for these receptors. The input for sequencing was CD8+ T cells from cultured PBMCs, taken from culture after CMV antigen stimulation. The receptor set was obtained from a human donor in good health (CMV status not recorded). Some clones in this sample may be carry-over from other donors' samples.

The table lists this clonotype with a count of one. The genes are TRBV7-6 and TRBJ2-7; TRBD1 might be the D (5 bases). Trimming left V 1 base short and J 5 bases short, with 15 bases between. The CDR3 has 15 amino acids. Germline-derived CDR1 and CDR2 are SGHVS and FNYEAQ. The CDR3 nucleotides read TGTGCCAGCAGCTTAGGAACCGGTGGGGCGGACGAGCAGTACTTC. Protein: CASSLGTGGADEQYF.

The chain links TRBV14 to TRBJ2-1, with D unresolved. V was trimmed by 1 base and J by 3 bases, leaving 4 bases between them. CDR1 and CDR2 from the germline V gene are SGHDN and FVKESK. The CDR3 loop spans 13 amino acids. DNA for the CDR3: TGTGCCAGCAGCCAAGCCGACTACAATGAGCAGTTCTTC. This codes for CASSQADYNEQFF.

The table lists this clonotype with a count of one. The chain combines TRBV4-1 with TRBJ1-3, with 7 nucleotides matching TRBD1. This CDR3 region has 17 residues. CDR1 is MGHRA, CDR2 YSYEKL, per germline. The trim removed 3 bases at V and 0 bases at J, leaving 8 bases unmatched. CDR3 in DNA: TGCGCCAGCAGCCAGTCGACAGGGTCCCTCTCTGGAAACACCATATATTTT. Protein sequence: CASSQSTGSLSGNTIYF.

This clonotype has just a few counts. The chain carries TRBV12-3 or TRBV12-4 and TRBJ2-3; D is uncertain. There are 14 residues in the CDR3. Trimming cost V 2 bases and J 3 bases, with 9 bases left between them. The CDR3 spells CASSLRKVTDTQYF. In DNA, the CDR3 is TGTGCCAGCAGTTTAAGGAAGGTGACAGATACGCAGTATTTT.

This chain uses TRBV24-1 with TRBJ2-2, with a weak D call TRBD2 (6 bases). CDR1 and CDR2 (germline): KGHDR, SFDVKD. The CDR3 is 14 residues long. V lost 7 bases and J 0 bases, leaving 8 bases between the germline ends. The chain's CDR3 is CATRGLPNTGELFF. For the CDR3, the DNA is TGTGCCACCAGGGGACTCCCGAACACCGGGGAGCTGTTTTTT.

V usage is TRBV7-9 and J usage is TRBJ2-7, with TRBD1 matching over 7 bases. Germline CDR1 and CDR2: SEHNR and FQNEAQ (reference sequence). The CDR3 contains 15 residues. After removal of 5 bases from V and 3 bases from J, the junction contained 10 bases not matched to a gene. The DNA for the CDR3 is TGTGCCAGCAGCCCCGGAACAGGGGCCCTCTACGAGCAGTACTTC. Translated, it gives CASSPGTGALYEQYF.

The rearrangement joins TRBV7-2 to TRBJ1-5, with D perhaps TRBD1 (5 bases). CDR3 length: 15 amino acids. Trimming removed 5 bases at V and 0 bases at J, with 11 bases between. Looked up from germline, CDR1 is SGHTA and CDR2 is FQGNSA. The CDR3, as DNA: TGTGCCAGCAGCCCCGGGGACTATAGCAATCAGCCCCAGCATTTT. This translates into CASSPGDYSNQPQHF.

This clonotype was recorded a few times. J is TRBJ1-2 and V is TRBV4-1, with D unclear. Trimming removed 0 bases at V and 3 bases at J, with 8 bases between. Germline values: CDR1 MGHRA, CDR2 YSYEKL. This CDR3 spans 14 amino acids. The CDR3 sequence: CASSQDLSDYGYTF. The CDR3 DNA reads as TGCGCCAGCAGCCAAGATCTCAGTGACTATGGCTACACCTTC.

V and J are TRBV6-6 and TRBJ1-5, with TRBD1 matching over 7 bases. Germline V gives CDR1 MNHNY, CDR2 SVGAGI (reference sequence). Trimming at V came to 5 bases and at J to 4 bases, leaving 5 bases not matched to a gene. CDR3 length: 14 residues. This CDR3 reads CASSGDSRNQPQHF. The DNA of the CDR3 is TGTGCCAGCAGTGGGGACAGCCGAAATCAGCCCCAGCATTTT.

In this sample, this clonotype turned up a few times. The chain has TRBV7-6 and TRBJ1-5; no reliable D call. The germline V gene encodes CDR1 SGHVS and CDR2 FNYEAQ. CDR3 length: 14 residues. The V gene lost 7 bases and the J gene lost 4 bases, with 14 bases spanning the gap. The CDR3 is CASTKEGRNQPQHF. The CDR3 DNA is TGTGCCAGCACCAAAGAAGGGAGGAATCAGCCCCAGCATTTT.

This clonotype was observed a few times. This sequence joins TRBV12-5 and TRBJ2-1; D unresolved. Between the trimmed V and J ends, which lost 0 bases and 8 bases, there was a span of 8 bases. The germline V gene has CDR1 LGHNT and CDR2 FRNRAP. The CDR3 is 13 residues long. CDR3 amino acids: CASGLVDRDEQFF. CDR3 DNA: TGTGCTAGTGGTTTGGTGGATCGGGATGAGCAGTTCTTC.

This chain links TRBV28 with TRBJ1-1, with D unclear. Germline V CDR1 and CDR2: MDHEN, SYDVKM. The V gene lost 9 bases and the J gene lost 5 bases, with 4 bases spanning the gap. CDR3 size: 9 residues. CDR3 region: CASTTEAFF. The CDR3 region has the DNA TGTGCCAGTACTACTGAAGCTTTCTTT.

The CDR3 reads CASSEWRGGLGTDTQYF. The CDR3 DNA reads TGTGCCAGCAGTGAGTGGCGGGGGGGGCTTGGCACAGATACGCAGTATTTT. The chain links TRBV6-6 to TRBJ2-3; 9 nucleotides line up with TRBD2. With 5 bases clipped from V and 1 base from J, the junction kept 10 bases outside the gene matches. Germline V CDR1 and CDR2: MNHNY, SVGAGI (reference sequence). The CDR3 has 17 residues.

This clonotype showed up just a few times. V is TRBV6-2 or TRBV6-3 and J is TRBJ1-4; D uncertain. Germline V gene data show CDR1 as MNHEY and CDR2 as SVGEGT. Trimming removed 5 bases at V and 7 bases at J, with 17 bases between. This CDR3 comprises 15 residues. This CDR3 is CASSGARTGGEKLFF. In DNA, the CDR3 is TGTGCCAGCAGTGGAGCACGGACTGGAGGTGAAAAACTGTTTTTT.

This chain joins TRBV27 and TRBJ2-7; 8 bases map to TRBD2. Per germline, CDR1 MNHEY and CDR2 SMNVEV (reference sequence). Trimming cost V 5 bases and J 5 bases; bases outside gene matches: 11. The CDR3 sequence is 15 residues long. This CDR3 is CASSPRTSSLHEQYF. The CDR3 DNA sequence: TGTGCCAGCAGTCCCCGGACTAGCAGCCTCCACGAGCAGTACTTC.

The gene calls are TRBV5-4 and TRBJ1-1; 10 nucleotides align to TRBD1. Germline V gene sequence: CDR1 SGHNT, CDR2 YYREEE (reference sequence). The CDR3 runs to 15 residues. V was clipped by 2 bases and J by 3 bases; unmatched bases: 4. CDR3 nucleotides: TGTGCCAGCAGCTTCACCGGACAGGGGGACACTGAAGCTTTCTTT. This gives the protein CASSFTGQGDTEAFF. Using reference TRBV5-4 and TRBJ1-1 for the parts outside the CDR3, the full variable domain is ETGVTQSPTHLIKTRGQQVTLRCSSQSGHNTVSWYQQALGQGPQFIFQYYREEENGRGNFPPRFSGLQFPNYSSELNVNALELDDSALYLCASSFTGQGDTEAFFGQGTRLTVV.

The V gene is TRBV7-2, the J gene TRBJ2-1; D is possibly TRBD1 or TRBD2 (7 bases each). Deletions cut 7 bases from V and 15 bases from J, with 16 bases between. Germline assignment: CDR1 SGHTA and CDR2 FQGNSA. This CDR3 has 11 amino acids. CDR3: CASIQGGEGFF. DNA for the CDR3: TGTGCCAGCATCCAGGGGGGGGAGGGGTTCTTC.

This clonotype turned up a few times. This chain connects TRBV6-5 to TRBJ1-1, with D unresolved. The V end lost 1 base, the J end lost 4 bases, and 4 bases lay between the germline ends. The CDR3 consists of 12 residues. Germline V gene lookup returns CDR1 MNHEY and CDR2 SVGAGI. CDR3 sequence reads: CASSYLGTEAFF. The CDR3 DNA is TGTGCCAGCAGTTACTTGGGCACTGAAGCTTTCTTT.

This clonotype was detected a few times. The chain carries TRBV27 and TRBJ1-2, with 9 bases fitting TRBD1. This CDR3 comprises 15 residues. Germline values: CDR1 MNHEY, CDR2 SMNVEV (reference sequence). The junction had 8 bases not matched to a gene; V was cut back by 6 bases and J by 3 bases. The CDR3 nucleotides are TGTGCCAGCAGACGAGGGGACAGGGAGCACTATGGCTACACCTTC. It yields the protein CASRRGDREHYGYTF.

In this sample, this clonotype turned up a few times. This chain's CDR3 is CASSAPGGPPSGNTIYF. For the CDR3, the DNA is TGTGCCAGCAGCGCCCCAGGGGGCCCTCCCTCTGGAAACACCATATATTTT. V is TRBV7-8 and J is TRBJ1-3; 8 bases fit TRBD1. Germline V gene lookup returns CDR1 SGHVS and CDR2 FQNEAQ. This CDR3 has 17 amino acids. Trimming cost V 5 bases and J 0 bases; bases outside gene matches: 9.

V usage is TRBV7-9 and J usage is TRBJ1-3, with no clear D. The ends were cut back, 3 bases at V and 5 bases at J, with 5 bases in the middle. Germline CDR1 SEHNR, CDR2 FQNEAQ (reference sequence). The CDR3 is made up of 12 amino acids. As DNA, the CDR3 is TGTGCCAGCAGCTTGGGTAGAAACACCATATATTTT. Translating it yields CASSLGRNTIYF.

This chain uses TRBV7-9 with TRBJ2-3, with 12 positions matching TRBD2. The trim removed 1 base at V and 5 bases at J, leaving 4 bases unmatched. The germline CDR1 and CDR2 sequences are SEHNR and FQNEAQ (reference sequence). This CDR3 has 16 residues. The CDR3 bases are TGTGCCAGCAGCTTAGAGCCGGGACTAGCGGGAGATACGCAGTATTTT. Protein: CASSLEPGLAGDTQYF.

This chain uses TRBV13 with TRBJ2-7; 13 bases match TRBD2. CDR3 length equals 21 residues. CDR1 and CDR2 (germline): PRHDT, FYEKMQ (reference sequence). The V and J ends lost 0 bases and 4 bases, in that order; junction bases with no gene match: 18. The CDR3 reads CASSLGLLAGGSHTDKYEQYF. The CDR3 nucleotides are TGTGCCAGCAGCTTAGGCCTACTAGCGGGAGGGTCTCACACCGACAAATACGAGCAGTACTTC.

The chain recombines TRBV6-4 with TRBJ2-3; 8 nucleotides agree with TRBD2. CDR3 length: 16 amino acids. The germline CDR1 and CDR2 sequences are MRHNA and SNTAGT. With 0 bases clipped from V and 2 bases from J, the junction kept 4 bases outside the gene matches. This CDR3 reads CASSDSAGGATDTQYF. DNA of the CDR3: TGTGCCAGCAGTGACTCCGCCGGGGGGGCCACAGATACGCAGTATTTT.

The rearrangement uses TRBV7-9 and TRBJ2-6, with D unresolved. Trimming took off 0 bases at V and 2 bases at J, with 8 bases between the two ends. The germline V gene encodes CDR1 SEHNR and CDR2 FQNEAQ (reference sequence). The CDR3 loop spans 16 amino acids. In nucleotides, the CDR3 is TGTGCCAGCAGCTTAGCGGTAGGGCCTGGGGCCAACGTCCTGACTTTC. It codes for CASSLAVGPGANVLTF.